This is a list of T cell receptor beta chains from one sample in a study of T cell therapy after organ transplantation. Clones were sequenced by immunoSEQ multiplex PCR, and TCRdb holds only the in-frame ones, with some missing. Of about 6,000 clones listed, less than 80% were seen once; the top ten hold around 31%. Their recognized antigens are unknown. Sequencing used CD8+ T cells from blood, obtained after autologous CMV-specific T cell therapy. The receptors shown here come from a human patient who had received a solid organ transplant and had CMV disease. The graft donor may be the source of some T cells. Both conserved end residues are part of each CDR3. The D gene is left open where the match is weak. Only part of the rows carry a size: once, few, many, or a class if the clone is expanded.

cdr3_length: 15
clone_size: once
j_call: TRBJ2-3
d_call: NA
v_call: TRBV5-4
cdr3_aa: CASSLSARGTDTQYF
cdr3_nt: TGTGCCAGCAGCTTGTCGGCCCGGGGGACAGATACGCAGTATTTT

cdr3_length: 16
clone_size: NA
j_call: TRBJ2-6
d_call: NA
v_call: TRBV19
cdr3_aa: CASSIDQGTGANVLTF
cdr3_nt: TGTGCCAGTAGTATAGACCAGGGGACTGGGGCCAACGTCCTGACTTTC

cdr3_length: 17
clone_size: NA
j_call: TRBJ2-3
d_call: NA
v_call: TRBV4-1
cdr3_aa: CASSQLETHTSTDTQYF
cdr3_nt: TGCGCCAGCAGCCAACTTGAGACTCACACCAGCACAGATACGCAGTATTTT

cdr3_length: 16
clone_size: once
j_call: TRBJ2-6
d_call: NA
v_call: TRBV27
cdr3_aa: CASSLEYGVGANVLTF
cdr3_nt: TGTGCCAGCAGTTTAGAGTATGGGGTTGGGGCCAACGTCCTGACTTTC

cdr3_length: 15
clone_size: NA
j_call: TRBJ2-7
d_call: NA
v_call: TRBV6-5
cdr3_aa: CASSLSPDTIYEQYF
cdr3_nt: TGTGCCAGCAGTCTATCCCCGGACACCATCTACGAGCAGTACTTC

cdr3_length: 12
clone_size: few
j_call: TRBJ1-2
d_call: NA
v_call: TRBV2
cdr3_aa: CASSGNLDGYTF
cdr3_nt: TGTGCCAGCAGTGGAAACCTCGATGGCTACACCTTC

cdr3_length: 14
clone_size: NA
j_call: TRBJ2-1
d_call: NA
v_call: TRBV5-4
cdr3_aa: CASSLPGVKNEQFF
cdr3_nt: TGTGCCAGCAGCTTGCCAGGGGTGAAGAATGAGCAGTTCTTC

cdr3_length: 15
clone_size: NA
j_call: TRBJ1-5
d_call: NA
v_call: TRBV19
cdr3_aa: CASSLSGRSNQPQHF
cdr3_nt: TGTGCCAGTAGTCTTTCCGGGAGGAGCAATCAGCCCCAGCATTTT

cdr3_length: 11
clone_size: NA
j_call: TRBJ2-3
d_call: NA
v_call: TRBV6-6
cdr3_aa: CASSYPDTQYF
cdr3_nt: TGTGCCAGCAGTTACCCAGATACGCAGTATTTT

cdr3_length: 17
clone_size: NA
j_call: TRBJ1-5
d_call: NA
v_call: TRBV6-1
cdr3_aa: CASSEGGLFRVVQPQHF
cdr3_nt: TGTGCCAGCAGTGAAGGGGGGTTGTTCAGGGTTGTTCAGCCCCAGCATTTT

cdr3_length: 17
clone_size: medium-sized
j_call: TRBJ2-1
d_call: NA
v_call: TRBV4-2
cdr3_aa: CASSQDMGFSSYNEQFF
cdr3_nt: TGTGCCAGCAGCCAAGATATGGGGTTCAGCTCCTACAATGAGCAGTTCTTC

cdr3_length: 17
clone_size: NA
j_call: TRBJ2-2
d_call: TRBD2
v_call: TRBV7-2
cdr3_aa: CASSLMASGRNTGELFF
cdr3_nt: TGTGCCAGCAGCTTAATGGCTAGCGGGAGAAACACCGGGGAGCTGTTTTTT

cdr3_length: 15
clone_size: few
j_call: TRBJ1-4
d_call: NA
v_call: TRBV4-2
cdr3_aa: CASSQGWNGNEKLFF
cdr3_nt: TGTGCCAGCAGCCAAGGGTGGAACGGGAATGAAAAACTGTTTTTT

cdr3_length: 14
clone_size: NA
j_call: TRBJ2-7
d_call: NA
v_call: TRBV13
cdr3_aa: CASSPPQGIYEQYF
cdr3_nt: TGTGCCAGCAGCCCCCCCCAGGGTATCTACGAGCAGTACTTC

cdr3_length: 12
clone_size: NA
j_call: TRBJ2-7
d_call: NA
v_call: TRBV6-5
cdr3_aa: CASRASRYEQYF
cdr3_nt: TGTGCCAGCAGGGCTAGCAGATACGAGCAGTACTTC

cdr3_length: 18
clone_size: NA
j_call: TRBJ1-5
d_call: TRBD1
v_call: TRBV5-6
cdr3_aa: CASSLANWGQYSNQPQHF
cdr3_nt: TGTGCCAGCAGCTTGGCCAATTGGGGACAGTATAGCAATCAGCCCCAGCATTTT

cdr3_length: 13
clone_size: NA
j_call: TRBJ1-1
d_call: NA
v_call: TRBV7-9
cdr3_aa: CASSPTGFPEAFF
cdr3_nt: TGTGCCAGCAGCCCGACCGGGTTCCCGGAAGCTTTCTTT

cdr3_length: 13
clone_size: NA
j_call: TRBJ2-3
d_call: NA
v_call: TRBV7-6
cdr3_aa: CASSIQGTDTQYF
cdr3_nt: TGTGCCAGCAGCATACAAGGCACAGATACGCAGTATTTT

cdr3_length: 13
clone_size: NA
j_call: TRBJ1-1
d_call: NA
v_call: TRBV29-1
cdr3_aa: CSVKGGRTPEAFF
cdr3_nt: TGCAGCGTAAAGGGAGGGCGAACGCCTGAAGCTTTCTTT

cdr3_length: 14
clone_size: NA
j_call: TRBJ2-3
d_call: NA
v_call: TRBV9
cdr3_aa: CASSASGYRDTQYF
cdr3_nt: TGTGCCAGCAGCGCCTCAGGGTATCGAGATACGCAGTATTTT

cdr3_length: 15
clone_size: NA
j_call: TRBJ2-7
d_call: NA
v_call: TRBV5-4
cdr3_aa: CASSQDYTNRDEQYF
cdr3_nt: TGCGCCAGCAGCCAAGATTACACAAACCGAGATGAGCAGTACTTC

cdr3_length: 15
clone_size: NA
j_call: TRBJ2-7
d_call: TRBD2
v_call: TRBV5-1
cdr3_aa: CASSLVGGSSYEQYF
cdr3_nt: TGCGCCAGCAGCTTGGTGGGAGGGAGTTCCTACGAGCAGTACTTC

cdr3_length: 18
clone_size: NA
j_call: TRBJ2-7
d_call: NA
v_call: TRBV27
cdr3_aa: CASSLSNEAPGLSYEQYF
cdr3_nt: TGTGCCAGCAGTTTATCGAATGAGGCGCCGGGACTCTCCTACGAGCAGTACTTC

cdr3_length: 16
clone_size: NA
j_call: TRBJ2-7
d_call: NA
v_call: TRBV4-3
cdr3_aa: CASSQDRQTNSYEQYF
cdr3_nt: TGCGCCAGCAGCCAAGATCGACAGACGAACTCCTACGAGCAGTACTTC

cdr3_length: 13
clone_size: NA
j_call: TRBJ2-5
d_call: TRBD2
v_call: TRBV19
cdr3_aa: CASSIAGGETQYF
cdr3_nt: TGTGCCAGTAGTATAGCGGGGGGGGAGACCCAGTACTTC

cdr3_length: 15
clone_size: NA
j_call: TRBJ2-5
d_call: NA
v_call: TRBV7-6
cdr3_aa: CASSLVVITQETQYF
cdr3_nt: TGTGCCAGCAGCCTGGTAGTCATAACCCAAGAGACCCAGTACTTC

cdr3_length: 15
clone_size: NA
j_call: TRBJ1-1
d_call: NA
v_call: TRBV9
cdr3_aa: CASSVEGRLNTEAFF
cdr3_nt: TGTGCCAGCAGCGTAGAGGGCAGGCTCAACACTGAAGCTTTCTTT

cdr3_length: 13
clone_size: NA
j_call: TRBJ2-1
d_call: TRBD2
v_call: TRBV5-6
cdr3_aa: CASSPGGWNEQFF
cdr3_nt: TGTGCCAGCAGCCCGGGGGGTTGGAATGAGCAGTTCTTC

cdr3_length: 18
clone_size: NA
j_call: TRBJ2-6
d_call: NA
v_call: TRBV11-2
cdr3_aa: CASSFYLGRPSGANVLTF
cdr3_nt: TGTGCCAGCAGCTTTTATCTCGGTCGCCCCTCTGGGGCCAACGTCCTGACTTTC

cdr3_length: 15
clone_size: NA
j_call: TRBJ2-2
d_call: NA
v_call: TRBV9
cdr3_aa: CASSMAGTNTGELFF
cdr3_nt: TGTGCCAGCAGTATGGCCGGGACGAACACCGGGGAGCTGTTTTTT

cdr3_length: 12
clone_size: NA
j_call: TRBJ2-3
d_call: NA
v_call: TRBV5-4
cdr3_aa: CASSSVERTQYF
cdr3_nt: TGTGCCAGCAGTTCGGTGGAGCGTACGCAGTATTTT

cdr3_length: 15
clone_size: NA
j_call: TRBJ2-5
d_call: TRBD2
v_call: TRBV7-3
cdr3_aa: CASSLGLAGQETQYF
cdr3_nt: TGTGCCAGCAGCTTGGGACTAGCGGGACAAGAGACCCAGTACTTC

cdr3_length: 12
clone_size: once
j_call: TRBJ2-2
d_call: TRBD2
v_call: TRBV27
cdr3_aa: CAAGEETGELFF
cdr3_nt: TGTGCCGCGGGAGAAGAAACCGGGGAGCTGTTTTTT

cdr3_length: 13
clone_size: NA
j_call: TRBJ2-1
d_call: NA
v_call: TRBV7-9
cdr3_aa: CASSPTGSNEQFF
cdr3_nt: TGTGCCAGCAGCCCCACAGGGTCCAATGAGCAGTTCTTC

cdr3_length: 12
clone_size: NA
j_call: TRBJ2-7
d_call: TRBD1
v_call: TRBV27
cdr3_aa: CASGQGTYEQYF
cdr3_nt: TGTGCCAGCGGACAGGGCACCTACGAGCAGTACTTC

cdr3_length: 15
clone_size: NA
j_call: TRBJ1-2
d_call: TRBD1
v_call: TRBV27
cdr3_aa: CASSSYRGLGDGYTF
cdr3_nt: TGTGCCAGCAGTTCATACAGGGGTCTCGGGGATGGCTACACCTTC

cdr3_length: 16
clone_size: NA
j_call: TRBJ2-4
d_call: NA
v_call: TRBV4-1
cdr3_aa: CASSQSGSLGKNIQYF
cdr3_nt: TGCGCCAGCAGCCAGTCTGGTAGCTTGGGCAAAAACATTCAGTACTTC

cdr3_length: 18
clone_size: few
j_call: TRBJ2-3
d_call: TRBD2
v_call: TRBV9
cdr3_aa: CASPPSGTSGGNTDTQYF
cdr3_nt: TGTGCCAGCCCACCCTCCGGGACTAGCGGGGGCAACACAGATACGCAGTATTTT

cdr3_length: 15
clone_size: NA
j_call: TRBJ2-1
d_call: TRBD2
v_call: TRBV23-1
cdr3_aa: CASSHLRREDNEQFF
cdr3_nt: TGCGCCAGCAGTCACTTGAGACGGGAGGACAATGAGCAGTTCTTC

cdr3_length: 14
clone_size: NA
j_call: TRBJ1-2
d_call: TRBD1
v_call: TRBV6-5
cdr3_aa: CASSSGQGAVGYTF
cdr3_nt: TGTGCCAGCAGTTCCGGACAGGGGGCGGTTGGCTACACCTTC

cdr3_length: 15
clone_size: NA
j_call: TRBJ2-2
d_call: NA
v_call: TRBV27
cdr3_aa: CASSLHDSYTGELFF
cdr3_nt: TGTGCCAGCAGCCTACATGACTCCTACACCGGGGAGCTGTTTTTT